These 14 T cell receptor beta chains originate from one sample sequenced in a study of T cell responses to AZD1222 COVID-19 vaccine. Method: immunoSEQ multiplex PCR; TCRdb's copy keeps in-frame clones and lacks some. The sample includes approximately 180,000 clones, around 94% of them seen just once. The sample here was peripheral blood, taken on day 0 of AZD1222 vaccination. The receptors here all came from an adult in good health.

This clone has only one observation. The V call is TRBV7-9, the J call TRBJ2-3, with 9 bases matching TRBD2. This CDR3 is 16 amino acids long. Germline CDR1 and CDR2: SEHNR and FQNEAQ (reference sequence). With V trimmed by 4 bases and J by 2 bases, 7 bases remained unmatched. DNA for the CDR3: TGTGCCAGCAGCTCCTCCCTAGCGGGACCCACAGATACGCAGTATTTT. Amino acid sequence: CASSSSLAGPTDTQYF. Variable domain in full (rest from reference TRBV7-9 and TRBJ2-3): DTGVSQNPRHKITKRGQNVTFRCDPISEHNRLYWYRQTLGQGPEFLTYFQNEAQLEKSRLLSDRFSAERPKGSFSTLEIQRTEQGDSAMYLCASSSSLAGPTDTQYFGPGTRLTVL.

The gene calls are TRBV7-9 and TRBJ2-1; D is unresolved. This CDR3 is built from 16 residues. Germline CDR1 is SEHNR and CDR2 is FQNEAQ (reference sequence). The V end was cut by 2 bases, the J end by 4 bases, with 15 bases between. The CDR3 here is CASSLSRTANYNEQFF. The CDR3 DNA sequence: TGTGCCAGCAGCTTAAGTCGGACGGCGAATTACAATGAGCAGTTCTTC.

The chain links TRBV28 to TRBJ2-1, with 7 nucleotides matching TRBD1. J gave up 4 bases and V 5 bases, and 11 bases lay outside the gene matches. The CDR3 is made up of 16 amino acids. Germline CDR1 and CDR2: MDHEN and SYDVKM. CDR3 residues: CASSLTGKGLYNEQFF. The CDR3 nucleotides read TGTGCCAGCAGTCTGACAGGGAAGGGCCTTTACAATGAGCAGTTCTTC.

The rearrangement links TRBV6-5 to TRBJ1-4, with 7 bases identical to TRBD1. Germline CDR1 is MNHEY and CDR2 is SVGAGI. This CDR3 is built from 14 residues. Losses at the gene ends were 10 bases for V and 5 bases for J; bases not matched to a gene: 10. The CDR3 region is CAITRTGQNEKLFF. CDR3 coding DNA: TGTGCCATTACTAGGACAGGTCAGAATGAAAAACTGTTTTTT.

The chain carries TRBV27 and TRBJ1-1, with 10 bases lining up with TRBD1. The length of the CDR3 is 15 residues. Germline V gene data show CDR1 as MNHEY and CDR2 as SMNVEV (reference sequence). V shed 4 bases and J 0 bases; nucleotides not matched to a gene: 2. The CDR3 bases are TGTGCCAGCAGTTCGGGACAGGGGATGAACACTGAAGCTTTCTTT. As protein: CASSSGQGMNTEAFF.

The chain employs TRBV3-1 (or the pseudogene TRBV3-2) and TRBJ2-2; D is uncertain. The CDR3 length is 13 residues. Germline V gene sequence: CDR1 LGHDT, CDR2 YNNKEL (reference sequence). Trimming stripped 4 bases from V and 2 bases from J, with 5 bases between. The CDR3 DNA reads TGTGCCAGCAGCCCCCTTAACACCGGGGAGCTGTTTTTT. The encoded protein is CASSPLNTGELFF.

The CDR3 reads CATSRDQAIYGYTF. For the CDR3, the DNA is TGTGCCACCAGCAGAGATCAGGCCATCTATGGCTACACCTTC. The genes are TRBV15 and TRBJ1-2; D not certain. The germline V and J ends were trimmed by 0 bases and 4 bases, with 9 bases remaining between them. There are 14 residues in the CDR3. Germline V lookup: CDR1 LNHNV, CDR2 YYDKDF (reference sequence). Variable domain in full (rest from reference TRBV15 and TRBJ1-2): DAMVIQNPRYQVTQFGKPVTLSCSQTLNHNVMYWYQQKSSQAPKLLFHYYDKDFNNEADTPDNFQSRRPNTSFCFLDIRSPGLGDTAMYLCATSRDQAIYGYTFGSGTRLTVV.

The chain is built from TRBV7-9 and TRBJ2-4; no firm D call. Germline V CDR1 and CDR2: SEHNR, FQNEAQ (reference sequence). Trimming shortened V by 5 bases and J by 3 bases, and 8 bases separated the two germline ends. The CDR3 has 13 amino acids. The CDR3 sequence is CASSHGSKNIQYF. CDR3 nucleotides: TGTGCCAGCAGCCACGGAAGCAAAAACATTCAGTACTTC.

This clone has just one count. J is TRBJ2-7 and V is TRBV7-9; 11 nucleotides match TRBD2. Germline V gene data show CDR1 as SEHNR and CDR2 as FQNEAQ (reference sequence). V lost 5 bases to trimming and J lost 5 bases; unmatched junction nucleotides: 5. The CDR3 length is 14 residues. The DNA for the CDR3 is TGTGCCAGCAGCGATAGCGGGAGGGCCAACGAGCAGTACTTC. As protein: CASSDSGRANEQYF.

This chain connects TRBV19 to TRBJ2-7; a possible D gene is TRBD2 (5 bases). The CDR3 loop spans 15 amino acids. CDR1 is LNHDA, CDR2 SQIVND, per germline (reference sequence). V was trimmed by 1 base and J by 4 bases, leaving 14 bases between them. For the CDR3, the DNA is TGTGCCAGTAGTATAGCGTCAGGAGGACCATACGAGCAGTACTTC. Encoded protein: CASSIASGGPYEQYF.

This chain links TRBV19 with TRBJ1-1; the D is unclear. This CDR3 comprises 17 residues. V was shortened by 5 bases and J by 1 base, with 20 bases between the two germline ends. Germline V CDR1 and CDR2: LNHDA, SQIVND (reference sequence). The CDR3 spells CASSPLGKPIRNTEAFF. The CDR3, as DNA: TGTGCCAGTAGTCCCCTAGGAAAGCCGATAAGGAACACTGAAGCTTTCTTT.

This clone occurred a few times. This rearrangement joins TRBV18 to TRBJ1-5; TRBD1 might be the D (5 bases). The V gene's germline CDR1 is KGHSH and CDR2 LQKENI. CDR3 length: 14 residues. Deletions cut 3 bases from V and 4 bases from J, with 10 bases between. As DNA, the CDR3 is TGTGCCAGCTCACCCAGGGACGGGAATCAGCCCCAGCATTTT. Residues: CASSPRDGNQPQHF.

Only a few counts were recorded for this clone. V and J are TRBV3-1 (or the pseudogene TRBV3-2) and TRBJ2-7; TRBD1 might be the D (7 bases). Germline V CDR1 and CDR2: LGHDT, YNNKEL (reference sequence). The CDR3 covers 16 residues. V lost 8 bases and J lost 0, with 20 bases in between. The CDR3 coding sequence is TGTGCCAGCGCACTCCGCGGGACAGCGAACTCCTACGAGCAGTACTTC. Protein product: CASALRGTANSYEQYF.

V gene TRBV12-3 or TRBV12-4 combines with J gene TRBJ2-1; no reliable D call. The CDR3 extends over 11 amino acids. Deletions cut 3 bases from V and 9 bases from J, with 6 bases between. The CDR3 nucleotides are TGTGCCAGCAGTTTTCTCGGTGAGCAGTTCTTC. Translating it yields CASSFLGEQFF.